This is a list of T cell receptor beta chains from one sample in a study of T cells in Graves' hyperthyroidism and ophthalmopathy. In TCRdb, the multiplex PCR reads were re-called with MiXCR into one record per CDR3 protein. The sample has more than 300,000 distinct CDR3 sequences; 13% to 15% are singletons. The sequenced sample was blood. Every receptor here comes from a woman in her thirties with Graves' ophthalmopathy. Each CDR3 is given with its conserved first and last residue. The D gene is left open where the match is weak. Clone size, where shown, is once, few, many, or a class for clones that have expanded.

j_gene: TRBJ1-2
d_gene: -
v_gene: TRBV27
abundance: many
CDR3nt: TGTGCCAGCAGTTTATCGGGGGGGGCAAACTATGGCTACACCTTC
CDR3aa: CASSLSGGANYGYTF

j_gene: TRBJ2-7
d_gene: TRBD2
v_gene: TRBV12-3/TRBV12-4
abundance: -
CDR3nt: TGTGCCAGCACCGATACCGGGACTAGCGGGGGGATAAGCTCCTACGAGCAGTACTTC
CDR3aa: CASTDTGTSGGISSYEQYF

j_gene: TRBJ2-5
d_gene: -
v_gene: TRBV6-1
abundance: many
CDR3nt: TGTGCCAGCACAGGGACCCGGACCGCAGGGACCCAGTACTTC
CDR3aa: CASTGTRTAGTQYF

j_gene: TRBJ1-1
d_gene: TRBD1
v_gene: TRBV12-5
abundance: -
CDR3nt: TGTGCTAGTGGTTTCGGGGACAGGGGGCCGGTGAACACTGGAGCTTTCTTT
CDR3aa: CASGFGDRGPVNTGAFF

j_gene: TRBJ2-2
d_gene: -
v_gene: TRBV7-3
abundance: many
CDR3nt: TGTGCCAGCAGCTTAAGTATCACCGGGGAGCTGTTTTTT
CDR3aa: CASSLSITGELFF

j_gene: TRBJ2-1
d_gene: -
v_gene: TRBV18
abundance: many
CDR3nt: TGTGCCAGCTCACCCGCCAGTGGTACGGACTACAATGAGCAGTTCTTC
CDR3aa: CASSPASGTDYNEQFF

j_gene: TRBJ2-3
d_gene: TRBD2
v_gene: TRBV5-1
abundance: many
CDR3nt: TGCGCCAGCAGCACCCGACTAGCGGGGCTTTCAGATACGCAGTATTTT
CDR3aa: CASSTRLAGLSDTQYF

j_gene: TRBJ1-2
d_gene: -
v_gene: TRBV12-5
abundance: many
CDR3nt: TGTGCTAGTGGTTTGGCAAACGGCTATGGCTACACCTTC
CDR3aa: CASGLANGYGYTF

j_gene: TRBJ2-2
d_gene: -
v_gene: TRBV20-1
abundance: many
CDR3nt: TGCAGTGCTAGGACAGTACAGAGTAACACCGGGGAGCTGTTTTTT
CDR3aa: CSARTVQSNTGELFF

j_gene: TRBJ1-1
d_gene: -
v_gene: TRBV11-3
abundance: many
CDR3nt: TGTGCCAGCAGCTCGAGGACGGGCAGCCTGAACACTGAAGCTTTCTTT
CDR3aa: CASSSRTGSLNTEAFF

j_gene: TRBJ2-5
d_gene: -
v_gene: TRBV7-9
abundance: many
CDR3nt: TGTGCCAGCTCAATTCAAGAGACCCAGTACTTC
CDR3aa: CASSIQETQYF

j_gene: TRBJ1-3
d_gene: TRBD1
v_gene: TRBV11-3
abundance: -
CDR3nt: TGTGCCAGCAGCTCCCGGACAGGCAACTCTGGAAACACCATATATTTT
CDR3aa: CASSSRTGNSGNTIYF

j_gene: TRBJ1-2
d_gene: -
v_gene: TRBV18
abundance: many
CDR3nt: TGTGCCAGCTCACCCTCCCCGGACAGTTATGGCTACACCTTC
CDR3aa: CASSPSPDSYGYTF

j_gene: TRBJ2-6
d_gene: TRBD1
v_gene: TRBV5-1
abundance: few
CDR3nt: TGCGCCAGCAGCTTGCCGGGACAGCTCTCTGGGGCCAACGTCCTGACTTTC
CDR3aa: CASSLPGQLSGANVLTF

j_gene: TRBJ2-2
d_gene: TRBD1
v_gene: TRBV6-6
abundance: few
CDR3nt: TGTGCCAGCAGTTACTCGAATCCCGGGACAGGGGGAACCGGGGAGCTGTTTTTT
CDR3aa: CASSYSNPGTGGTGELFF

j_gene: TRBJ2-3
d_gene: -
v_gene: TRBV24-1
abundance: few
CDR3nt: TGTGCCACCAGTGATCTTGGGACTTCCGATAGCACAGATACGCAGTATTTT
CDR3aa: CATSDLGTSDSTDTQYF

j_gene: TRBJ2-7
d_gene: TRBD1
v_gene: TRBV18
abundance: many
CDR3nt: TGTGCCAGCTCACCAACCGGGACAGGGCTATACGAGCAGTACTTC
CDR3aa: CASSPTGTGLYEQYF

j_gene: TRBJ1-4
d_gene: -
v_gene: TRBV2
abundance: many
CDR3nt: TGTGCCAGCAGTGAAGCGACCCGGAGCCAGAGAGACCTCGAAAAACTGTTTTTT
CDR3aa: CASSEATRSQRDLEKLFF

j_gene: TRBJ2-7
d_gene: -
v_gene: TRBV29-1
abundance: many
CDR3nt: TGCAGCGTTGAGGAAAAGTACGAGCAGTACTTC
CDR3aa: CSVEEKYEQYF

j_gene: TRBJ1-6
d_gene: -
v_gene: TRBV20-1
abundance: many
CDR3nt: TGCAGTGCTAGAGACAGGGAGAATTCACCCCTCCACTTT
CDR3aa: CSARDRENSPLHF

j_gene: TRBJ1-2
d_gene: TRBD1
v_gene: TRBV7-8
abundance: many
CDR3nt: TGTGCCAGCAGCTTAGCGGGACAGGGTAATGGCTACACCTTC
CDR3aa: CASSLAGQGNGYTF

j_gene: TRBJ1-2
d_gene: -
v_gene: TRBV20-1
abundance: few
CDR3nt: TGCAGTGCTAGAGAACAGACAGGTCACAACTATGGCTACACCTTC
CDR3aa: CSAREQTGHNYGYTF

j_gene: TRBJ1-3
d_gene: TRBD1
v_gene: TRBV19
abundance: few
CDR3nt: TGTGCCAGTATCCCCGACAGGGGTAATGGAAACACCATATATTTT
CDR3aa: CASIPDRGNGNTIYF

j_gene: TRBJ2-1
d_gene: -
v_gene: TRBV12-3/TRBV12-4
abundance: -
CDR3nt: TGTGCCAGCATCGACCGGAATGAGCAGTTCTTC
CDR3aa: CASIDRNEQFF

j_gene: TRBJ1-2
d_gene: -
v_gene: TRBV18
abundance: many
CDR3nt: TGTGCCAGCTCACGGGAGGTGGCTGGGGGCTTCGGCTACACCTTC
CDR3aa: CASSREVAGGFGYTF

j_gene: TRBJ2-3
d_gene: TRBD2
v_gene: TRBV6-2/TRBV6-3
abundance: -
CDR3nt: TGTGCCAGCAGTTACACGGGGGGTCCCGAGACGCAGTATTTT
CDR3aa: CASSYTGGPETQYF